These T cell receptor beta chains were read from a single sample in a study of blood T cell repertoires in COVID-19. Using immunoSEQ multiplex PCR, the repertoire was profiled, and TCRdb retains in-frame clones only, with some absent. The table has 150,000 to 180,000 clones, 75% to 85% seen once. Sequenced sample: peripheral blood. These receptors all come from a woman aged 60-70 years with COVID-19, enrolled during active disease. CDR3s include the opening cysteine and the closing phenylalanine or tryptophan. D genes are given only for firm matches. Part of the rows lack a size; the others show once, few, many or a class for expanded clones.

v_call	j_call	d_call	clone_size	cdr3_aa	cdr3_nt
TRBV5-8	TRBJ2-2	TRBD1	many	CASSPRQGVTGELFF	TGTGCCAGCAGCCCCAGACAGGGAGTCACCGGGGAGCTGTTTTTT
TRBV5-6	TRBJ1-5	.	.	CASSLWGRLKDQPQHF	TGTGCCAGCAGCTTATGGGGCAGGTTAAAAGATCAGCCCCAGCATTTT
TRBV5-1	TRBJ1-1	.	.	CASSLDLRAAFF	TGCGCCAGCAGCCTCGACTTGAGGGCAGCTTTCTTT
TRBV13	TRBJ1-1	TRBD1	.	CASSLNRGRVTEAFF	TGTGCCAGCAGCTTGAACAGGGGGCGCGTCACTGAAGCTTTCTTT
TRBV6-5	TRBJ1-2	.	.	CASRDVPTGYGYTF	TGTGCCAGCAGAGACGTCCCTACGGGATATGGCTACACCTTC
TRBV4-2	TRBJ2-2	TRBD2	.	CASSHPPSGRNTGELFF	TGTGCCAGCAGCCATCCTCCCAGCGGGAGGAACACCGGGGAGCTGTTTTTT
TRBV3-1/TRBV3-2	TRBJ1-6	.	.	CASSQGGNNSPLHF	TGTGCCAGCAGCCAGGGGGGGAATAATTCACCCCTCCACTTT
TRBV6-1	TRBJ2-7	.	.	CASSEQLASYEQYF	TGTGCCAGCAGTGAACAACTTGCCTCCTACGAGCAGTACTTC
TRBV7-3	TRBJ2-1	TRBD2	.	CASSSDGGLAGYNEQFF	TGTGCCAGCAGCTCAGATGGGGGACTAGCGGGCTACAATGAGCAGTTCTTC
TRBV2	TRBJ2-2	.	.	CASSDAGAGGELFF	TGTGCCAGCAGTGACGCGGGGGCGGGCGGGGAGCTGTTTTTT
TRBV27	TRBJ1-5	TRBD1	.	CASSLKQGAGNQPQHF	TGTGCCAGCAGTTTAAAACAGGGGGCAGGGAATCAGCCCCAGCATTTT
TRBV12-1	TRBJ2-1	.	once	CASSFASDSNEQFF	TGTGCCAGCAGCTTTGCGAGTGACAGCAATGAGCAGTTCTTC
TRBV5-1	TRBJ2-5	TRBD2	once	CASSLLGGAQETQYF	TGCGCCAGCTCTCTATTGGGAGGGGCGCAAGAGACCCAGTACTTC
TRBV5-1	TRBJ1-1	.	few	CASSLTGNTEAFF	TGCGCCAGCAGCTTGACAGGGAACACTGAAGCTTTCTTT
TRBV7-9	TRBJ2-3	TRBD2	once	CASSLVGGPDDTQYF	TGTGCCAGCAGCTTAGTGGGAGGGCCTGATGATACGCAGTATTTT
TRBV15	TRBJ1-1	TRBD1	few	CATSKTGLETEAFF	TGTGCCACCAGCAAGACAGGGCTGGAAACTGAAGCTTTCTTT
TRBV9	TRBJ1-5	TRBD1	few	CASSATGEVQPQHF	TGTGCCAGCAGCGCCACAGGGGAGGTGCAGCCCCAGCATTTT
TRBV3-1/TRBV3-2	TRBJ2-7	.	.	CASSQVEGEQYF	TGTGCCAGCAGCCAAGTTGAGGGCGAGCAGTACTTC
TRBV7-9	TRBJ1-5	.	.	CASSSTGNQPQHF	TGTGCCAGCAGTTCCACGGGTAATCAGCCCCAGCATTTT
TRBV7-3	TRBJ2-3	.	.	CASSPFGSRSTDTQYF	TGTGCCAGCAGCCCATTCGGTAGTCGGAGCACAGATACGCAGTATTTT
TRBV11-3	TRBJ2-3	TRBD1	.	CASSAGQGEPDTQYF	TGTGCCAGCAGCGCGGGACAGGGGGAACCAGATACGCAGTATTTT
TRBV7-9	TRBJ2-7	.	.	CASSYLGLSSYEQYF	TGTGCCAGCAGCTATCTTGGCTTAAGCTCCTACGAGCAGTACTTC
TRBV5-1	TRBJ2-5	TRBD2	.	CASSGFAFSGARETQYF	TGCGCCAGCAGCGGTTTCGCTTTTAGCGGGGCCCGGGAGACCCAGTACTTC
TRBV4-1	TRBJ2-5	.	.	CASSQDRGLAQETQYF	TGCGCCAGCAGCCAAGATAGGGGGCTAGCGCAAGAGACCCAGTACTTC
TRBV27	TRBJ2-3	.	.	CASSLVDRSLFGADTQYF	TGTGCCAGCAGTTTGGTAGACAGGTCCCTTTTTGGCGCAGATACGCAGTATTTT
TRBV7-9	TRBJ2-7	TRBD2	few	CASSLRASGRPYEQYF	TGTGCCAGCAGCTTAAGGGCTAGCGGGAGGCCGTACGAGCAGTACTTC
TRBV6-5	TRBJ1-2	.	.	CASSYGQHYGYTF	TGTGCCAGCAGTTACGGGCAGCACTATGGCTACACCTTC
TRBV7-2	TRBJ1-5	.	.	CASSPQWGNQPQHF	TGTGCCAGCAGCCCACAGTGGGGCAATCAGCCCCAGCATTTT
TRBV5-4	TRBJ1-3	.	.	CASSPMPGVGNTIYF	TGTGCCAGCAGCCCAATGCCAGGGGTCGGAAACACCATATATTTT
TRBV6-5	TRBJ1-2	TRBD1	.	CASSYDWTGPYGYTF	TGTGCCAGCAGTTACGACTGGACAGGTCCCTATGGCTACACCTTC
TRBV20-1	TRBJ1-2	.	.	CSAPDRDGYTF	TGCAGTGCTCCGGACAGAGATGGCTACACCTTC
TRBV6-5	TRBJ1-3	TRBD1	.	CASGQGATGNTIYF	TGTGCCAGCGGACAGGGGGCCACTGGAAACACCATATATTTT
TRBV27	TRBJ1-6	TRBD1	.	CAVRSGTGGSPLHF	TGTGCCGTAAGATCCGGGACAGGGGGTTCACCCCTCCACTTT
TRBV7-9	TRBJ1-5	TRBD1	.	CASSRTLTGGGFSNQPQHF	TGTGCCAGCAGCCGTACCCTGACAGGGGGCGGATTTAGCAATCAGCCCCAGCATTTT
TRBV9	TRBJ2-1	.	.	CASRSEGLDEDNEQFF	TGTGCCAGCAGGTCGGAGGGGCTGGATGAGGACAATGAGCAGTTCTTC
TRBV11-1	TRBJ1-1	TRBD1	.	CASSPGTGQNTEAFF	TGTGCCAGCAGCCCTGGGACAGGACAGAACACTGAAGCTTTCTTT
TRBV9	TRBJ2-2	TRBD1	.	CASSEGTGLGAGELFF	TGTGCCAGCAGCGAGGGGACAGGGCTCGGGGCCGGGGAGCTGTTTTTT
TRBV6-5	TRBJ1-5	.	.	CASSRLQGQNQPQHF	TGTGCCAGCAGCCGTCTACAGGGCCAGAATCAGCCCCAGCATTTT
TRBV27	TRBJ2-1	.	once	CASSLSGSYNEQFF	TGTGCCAGCAGTTTGAGTGGCTCCTACAATGAGCAGTTCTTC
TRBV10-3	TRBJ2-5	TRBD2	.	CAIGGGREETQYF	TGTGCCATCGGCGGGGGGAGGGAAGAGACCCAGTACTTC
TRBV28	TRBJ1-5	.	once	CASSFHPRSEQPQHF	TGTGCCAGCAGTTTTCATCCCCGATCAGAACAGCCCCAGCATTTT
TRBV11-2	TRBJ1-2	TRBD1	few	CASSLVLDRFGYTF	TGTGCCAGCAGCTTAGTTTTGGACAGGTTTGGCTACACCTTC
TRBV27	TRBJ1-2	.	.	CASSPWQGLGYTF	TGTGCCAGCAGCCCGTGGCAGGGGCTGGGCTACACCTTC
TRBV10-3	TRBJ2-7	TRBD2	.	CAISKGLAGEGTYEQYF	TGTGCCATCAGTAAAGGACTAGCGGGGGAAGGGACCTACGAGCAGTACTTC
TRBV18	TRBJ1-3	.	once	CASSPRTGGNTIYF	TGTGCCAGCTCACCACGAACCGGGGGAAACACCATATATTTT
TRBV7-6	TRBJ2-1	TRBD2	.	CASSWTSSYNEQFF	TGTGCCAGCAGCTGGACTAGTTCCTACAATGAGCAGTTCTTC
TRBV7-3	TRBJ2-1	.	.	CASSFGQLNEQFF	TGTGCCAGCAGCTTTGGGCAACTCAATGAGCAGTTCTTC
TRBV6-4	TRBJ1-4	TRBD1	few	CASSPDRGGEKLFF	TGTGCCAGCAGTCCTGACAGGGGAGGGGAAAAACTGTTTTTT
TRBV27	TRBJ1-5	TRBD1	.	CASSPTLGQGFNQPQHF	TGTGCCAGCAGTCCCACCCTGGGACAGGGATTCAATCAGCCCCAGCATTTT
TRBV6-5	TRBJ1-4	TRBD1	once	CASSYPLTGEEKLFF	TGTGCCAGCAGTTACCCTCTAACAGGGGAAGAAAAACTGTTTTTT
TRBV7-8	TRBJ2-5	.	.	CASSTNLGRRGETQYF	TGTGCCAGCAGCACCAACCTCGGTCGTAGGGGGGAGACCCAGTACTTC
TRBV4-2	TRBJ1-1	TRBD1	.	CASSQGSRGRGEAFF	TGTGCCAGCAGCCAAGGTAGTAGGGGGCGGGGTGAAGCTTTCTTT
TRBV11-3	TRBJ2-3	.	few	CASSLDRDTQYF	TGTGCCAGCAGCTTAGATCGAGATACGCAGTATTTT
TRBV20-1	TRBJ1-5	.	.	CSASSQVGNQPQHF	TGCAGTGCCAGTTCACAAGTGGGCAATCAGCCCCAGCATTTT
TRBV29-1	TRBJ2-2	TRBD1	.	CSVRDRRNTGELFF	TGCAGCGTTCGGGACAGGAGGAACACCGGGGAGCTGTTTTTT
TRBV9	TRBJ1-3	TRBD1	.	CASSATPGQGAGGNTIYF	TGTGCCAGCAGCGCCACCCCGGGACAGGGGGCAGGTGGAAACACCATATATTTT
TRBV7-3	TRBJ2-2	.	.	CASSFTGLNTGELFF	TGTGCCAGCAGCTTCACAGGGTTAAACACCGGGGAGCTGTTTTTT
TRBV2	TRBJ2-3	.	.	CASSPTDKFTDTQYF	TGTGCCAGCAGCCCCACAGATAAATTCACAGATACGCAGTATTTT
TRBV3-1/TRBV3-2	TRBJ2-3	.	.	CASSQASDTQYF	TGTGCCAGCAGCCAGGCTTCAGATACGCAGTATTTT
TRBV29-1	TRBJ2-1	TRBD2	.	CSVELLSTSGGYNEQFF	TGCAGCGTTGAGCTGCTTTCTACTAGCGGGGGCTACAATGAGCAGTTCTTC